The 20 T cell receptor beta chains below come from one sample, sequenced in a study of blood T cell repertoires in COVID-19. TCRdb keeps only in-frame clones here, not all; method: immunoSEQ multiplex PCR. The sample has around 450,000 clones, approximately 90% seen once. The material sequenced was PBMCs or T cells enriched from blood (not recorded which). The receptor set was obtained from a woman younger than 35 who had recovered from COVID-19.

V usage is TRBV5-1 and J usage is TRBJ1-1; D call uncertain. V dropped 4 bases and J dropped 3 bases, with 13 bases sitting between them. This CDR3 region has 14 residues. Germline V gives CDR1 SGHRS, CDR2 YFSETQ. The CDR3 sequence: CASSEKVGDTEAFF. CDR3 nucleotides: TGCGCCAGCAGCGAAAAGGTCGGAGACACTGAAGCTTTCTTT. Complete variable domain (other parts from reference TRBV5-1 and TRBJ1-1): KAGVTQTPRYLIKTRGQQVTLSCSPISGHRSVSWYQQTPGQGLQFLFEYFSETQRNKGNFPGRFSGRQFSNSRSEMNVSTLELGDSALYLCASSEKVGDTEAFFGQGTRLTVV.

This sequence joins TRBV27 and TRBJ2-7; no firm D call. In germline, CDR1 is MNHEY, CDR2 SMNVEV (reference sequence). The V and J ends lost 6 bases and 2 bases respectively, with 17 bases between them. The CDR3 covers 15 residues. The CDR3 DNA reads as TGTGCCAGCAGCTCCGACGGCCGGAGCCCCTACGAGCAGTACTTC. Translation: CASSSDGRSPYEQYF.

This CDR3 reads CASSEEWYRWGVEAFF. The CDR3 nucleotides read TGTGCCAGCAGTGAAGAATGGTATCGATGGGGGGTTGAAGCTTTCTTT. This chain joins TRBV6-1 and TRBJ1-1; TRBD1 might be the D (5 bases). CDR3 size: 16 residues. V gave up 1 base and J gave up 7 bases, with 19 bases separating them. Germline CDR1 reads MNHNS; CDR2 reads SASEGT.

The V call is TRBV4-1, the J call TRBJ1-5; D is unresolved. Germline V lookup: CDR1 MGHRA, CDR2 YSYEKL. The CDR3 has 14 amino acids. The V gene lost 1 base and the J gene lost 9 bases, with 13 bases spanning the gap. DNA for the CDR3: TGCGCCAGCAGCCAAGGGGAGGGAGACCGGCCCCAGCATTTT. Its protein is CASSQGEGDRPQHF.

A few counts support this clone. CDR3 DNA sequence: TGTGCCAGCAGCAAAGTGGGGCAGGTGAACACTGAAGCTTTCTTT. Its translation is CASSKVGQVNTEAFF. The gene calls are TRBV21-1 and TRBJ1-1; the table calls TRBD1, which could not be checked here. TRBV21-1 is shown as a pseudogene. The CDR3 extends over 15 amino acids.

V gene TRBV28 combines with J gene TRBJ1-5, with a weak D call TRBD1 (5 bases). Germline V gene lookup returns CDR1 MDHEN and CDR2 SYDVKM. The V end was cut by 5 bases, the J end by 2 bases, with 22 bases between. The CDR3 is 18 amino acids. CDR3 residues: CASSPLQEWVGGNQPQHF. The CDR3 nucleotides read TGTGCCAGCAGTCCTCTACAGGAGTGGGTAGGGGGCAATCAGCCCCAGCATTTT.

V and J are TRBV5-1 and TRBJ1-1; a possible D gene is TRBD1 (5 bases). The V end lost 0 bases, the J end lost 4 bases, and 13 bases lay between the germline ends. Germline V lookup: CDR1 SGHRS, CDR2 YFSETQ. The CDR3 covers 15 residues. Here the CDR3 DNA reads TGCGCCAGCAGCTTGGAGCAGGGTGTTGGCACTGAAGCTTTCTTT. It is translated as CASSLEQGVGTEAFF.

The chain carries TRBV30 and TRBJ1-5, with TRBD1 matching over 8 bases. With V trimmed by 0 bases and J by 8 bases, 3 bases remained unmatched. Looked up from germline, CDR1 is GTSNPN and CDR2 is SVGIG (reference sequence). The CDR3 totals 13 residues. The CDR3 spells CAWSVQGDEPQHF. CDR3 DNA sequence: TGTGCCTGGAGTGTACAGGGGGATGAGCCCCAGCATTTT.

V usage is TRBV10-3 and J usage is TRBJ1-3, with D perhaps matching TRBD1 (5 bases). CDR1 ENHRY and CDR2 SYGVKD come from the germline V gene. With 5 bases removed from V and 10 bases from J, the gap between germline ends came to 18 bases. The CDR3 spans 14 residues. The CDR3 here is CAISLGGGETTIYF. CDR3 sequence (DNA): TGTGCCATCAGTTTAGGCGGGGGAGAAACAACCATATATTTT.

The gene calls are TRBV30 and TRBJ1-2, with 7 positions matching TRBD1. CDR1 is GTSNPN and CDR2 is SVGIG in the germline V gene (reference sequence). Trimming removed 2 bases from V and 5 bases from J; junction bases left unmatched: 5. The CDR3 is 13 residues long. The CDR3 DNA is TGTGCCTGGAGTCTTATGACAGGGTATGGCTACACCTTC. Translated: CAWSLMTGYGYTF.

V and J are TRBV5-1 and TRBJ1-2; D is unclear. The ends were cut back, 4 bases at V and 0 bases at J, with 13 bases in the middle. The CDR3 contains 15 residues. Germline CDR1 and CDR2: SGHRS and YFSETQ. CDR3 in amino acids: CASSPAGGSNYGYTF. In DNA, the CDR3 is TGCGCCAGCAGCCCCGCCGGAGGGTCTAACTATGGCTACACCTTC.

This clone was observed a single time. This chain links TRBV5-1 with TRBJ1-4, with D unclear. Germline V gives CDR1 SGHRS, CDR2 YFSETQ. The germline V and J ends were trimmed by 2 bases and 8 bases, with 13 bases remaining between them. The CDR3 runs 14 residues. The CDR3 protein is CASSLGGSLEKLFF. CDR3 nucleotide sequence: TGCGCCAGCAGCTTAGGAGGGAGTTTGGAAAAACTGTTTTTT. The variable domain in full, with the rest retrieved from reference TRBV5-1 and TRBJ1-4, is KAGVTQTPRYLIKTRGQQVTLSCSPISGHRSVSWYQQTPGQGLQFLFEYFSETQRNKGNFPGRFSGRQFSNSRSEMNVSTLELGDSALYLCASSLGGSLEKLFFGSGTQLSVL.

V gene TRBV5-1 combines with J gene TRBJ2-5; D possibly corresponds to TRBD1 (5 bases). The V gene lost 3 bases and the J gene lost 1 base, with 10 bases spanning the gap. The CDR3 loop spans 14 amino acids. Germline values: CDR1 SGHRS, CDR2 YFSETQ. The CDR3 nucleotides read TGCGCCAGCAGCTCCTTTGGGGCCCAAGAGACCCAGTACTTC. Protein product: CASSSFGAQETQYF.

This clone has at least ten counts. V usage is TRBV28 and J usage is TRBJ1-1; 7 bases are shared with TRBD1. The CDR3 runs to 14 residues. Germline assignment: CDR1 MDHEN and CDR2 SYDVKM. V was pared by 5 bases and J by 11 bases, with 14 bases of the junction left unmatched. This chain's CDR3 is CASSPYLRQGEAFF. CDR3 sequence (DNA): TGTGCCAGCAGTCCCTACCTTAGACAGGGCGAGGCTTTCTTT.

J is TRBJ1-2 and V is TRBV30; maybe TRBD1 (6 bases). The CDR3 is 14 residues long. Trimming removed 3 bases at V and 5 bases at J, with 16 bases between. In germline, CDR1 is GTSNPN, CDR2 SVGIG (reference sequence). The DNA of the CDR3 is TGTGCCTGGAGGAACAGGGATCGTCTGTATGGCTACACCTTC. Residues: CAWRNRDRLYGYTF.

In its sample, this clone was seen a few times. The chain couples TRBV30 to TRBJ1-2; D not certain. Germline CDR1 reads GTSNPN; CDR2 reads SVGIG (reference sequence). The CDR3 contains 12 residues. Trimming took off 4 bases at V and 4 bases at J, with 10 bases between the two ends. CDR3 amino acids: CAWTPDFYGYTF. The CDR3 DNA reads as TGTGCCTGGACCCCGGACTTCTATGGCTACACCTTC.

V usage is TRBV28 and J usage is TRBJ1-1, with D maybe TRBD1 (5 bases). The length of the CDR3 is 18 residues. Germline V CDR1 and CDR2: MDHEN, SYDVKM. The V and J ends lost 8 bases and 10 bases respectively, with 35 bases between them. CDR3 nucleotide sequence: TGTGCCAGCGCCTACAGGTTAGATGCTGGTGGAAGGCCGAAGGGAGCTTTCTTT. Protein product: CASAYRLDAGGRPKGAFF.

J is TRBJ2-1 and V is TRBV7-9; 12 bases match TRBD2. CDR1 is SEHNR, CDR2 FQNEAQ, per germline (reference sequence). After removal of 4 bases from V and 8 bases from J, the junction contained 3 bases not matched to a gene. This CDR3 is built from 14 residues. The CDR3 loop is CASSSTSGGDEQFF. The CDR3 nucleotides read TGTGCCAGCAGCTCGACTAGCGGGGGTGATGAGCAGTTCTTC.

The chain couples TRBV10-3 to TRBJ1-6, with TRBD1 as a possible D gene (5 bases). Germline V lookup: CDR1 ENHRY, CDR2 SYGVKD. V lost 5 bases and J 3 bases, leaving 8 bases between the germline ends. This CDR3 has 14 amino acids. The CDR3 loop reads CAISRQSYNSPLHF. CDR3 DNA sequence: TGTGCCATCAGTAGACAGAGCTATAATTCACCCCTCCACTTT.

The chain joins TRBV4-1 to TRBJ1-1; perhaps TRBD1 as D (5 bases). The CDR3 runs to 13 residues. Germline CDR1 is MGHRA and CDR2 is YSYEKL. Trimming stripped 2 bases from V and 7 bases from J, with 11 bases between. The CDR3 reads CASSQWGEGEAFF. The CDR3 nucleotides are TGCGCCAGCAGCCAATGGGGGGAAGGTGAAGCTTTCTTT.